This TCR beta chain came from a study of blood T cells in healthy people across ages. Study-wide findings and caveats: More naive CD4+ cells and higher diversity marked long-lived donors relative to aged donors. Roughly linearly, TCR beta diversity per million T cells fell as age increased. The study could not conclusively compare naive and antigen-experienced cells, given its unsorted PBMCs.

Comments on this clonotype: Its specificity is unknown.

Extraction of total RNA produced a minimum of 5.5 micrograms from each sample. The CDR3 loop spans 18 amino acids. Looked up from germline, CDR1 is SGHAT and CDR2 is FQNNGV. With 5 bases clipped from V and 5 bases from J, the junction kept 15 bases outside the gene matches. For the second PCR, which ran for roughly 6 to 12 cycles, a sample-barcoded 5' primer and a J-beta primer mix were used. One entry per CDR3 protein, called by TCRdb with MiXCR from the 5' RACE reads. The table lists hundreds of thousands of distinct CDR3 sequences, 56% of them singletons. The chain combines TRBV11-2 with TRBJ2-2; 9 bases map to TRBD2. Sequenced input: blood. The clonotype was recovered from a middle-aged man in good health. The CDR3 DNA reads TGTGCCAGCAGCCCAACCGGGACTAGCAGGGTTAGGACCGGGGAGCTGTTTTTT. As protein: CASSPTGTSRVRTGELFF.